Here is one TCR beta chain with its context. Its specificity is unknown. V lost 6 bases, J lost 1 base, and 6 bases stayed unmatched. The CDR3 covers 14 residues. Germline CDR1 SEHNR, CDR2 FQNEAQ (reference sequence). Time point of the sample: postoperative day 105 after intestinal transplantation (dayNNNN = postoperative day). This sample stems from a study of graft-versus-host responses after intestinal transplantation. Study overall: All recipients were transplanted with multivisceral, liver-intestinal, or isolated intestinal grafts. Tacrolimus plus steroids were given to all recipients for about 3 years, preceded by anti-thymocyte globulin induction.

The table came from immunoSEQ multiplex PCR; TCRdb's copy has only in-frame clones and leaves some out. This sample yields approximately 10,000 clones, of which approximately 89% are seen a single time; 3% to 4% belongs to the top ten. The study, taken as a whole, reports: Recipient marrow held GvH clones, some first seen in ileum or blood. The study associated peak circulating GvH clone levels with early post-transplant HvG declines.

This TCR derives from a human patient who received an intestinal transplant, so some T cells may come from the graft donor. The sample consisted of PBMCs, taken 105 days after intestinal transplantation. V usage is TRBV7-9 and J usage is TRBJ2-7, with 7 bases matching TRBD1. The CDR3, as DNA: TGTGCCAGCAGTCCGGGACAGATATCCTACGAGCAGTACTTC. The encoded protein is CASSPGQISYEQYF.